This is a list of T cell receptor beta chains from one sample in a study of CD8 T cells in Susac syndrome. TCRdb reprocessed the immunoSEQ multiplex PCR reads with MiXCR, giving one entry per CDR3 protein. The data show around 71,000 distinct CDR3 sequences, nearly 96% seen once. Sequencing was carried out using CD4+ T cells from PBMCs. The receptors derive from a human donor with multiple sclerosis. The CDR3 runs from the conserved cysteine through the conserved F or W. Each record gives: J gene, D gene, clone size, V gene, CDR3 DNA, CDR3 protein. D genes are given only for firm matches. Expanded clones get a size class; other rows say once, few or many, or leave the size out.

>TRBJ2-1|-|-|TRBV24-1
TGTGCCACCAGTGATTTGATCGACAGTCGAAATGAGCAGTTCTTC
CATSDLIDSRNEQFF
>TRBJ2-7|-|-|TRBV24-1
TGTGCCACCAGTGATGAGTTGGGCGAGCTGAGGGGGCAGTACTTC
CATSDELGELRGQYF
>TRBJ1-2|-|once|TRBV3-1
TGTGCCAGCAGCCAGGTGGCCACCCGAGCCTATGGCTACACCTTC
CASSQVATRAYGYTF
>TRBJ2-5|-|-|TRBV14
TGTGCCAGCAGCCAACGAGGGGGCCAAGAGACCCAGTACTTC
CASSQRGGQETQYF
>TRBJ2-5|-|-|TRBV7-6
TGTGCCAGCTCGAGACGGGTCCAAGAGACCCAGTACTTC
CASSRRVQETQYF
>TRBJ2-5|-|once|TRBV3-1
TGTGCCAGCAGCCAAGAGGTCAACCAAGAGACCCAGTACTTC
CASSQEVNQETQYF
>TRBJ2-7|-|-|TRBV7-9
TGTGCCAGCAGCTTTAGGCAGGGCTACGAGCAGTACTTC
CASSFRQGYEQYF
>TRBJ1-2|-|-|TRBV30
TGTGCCTGGAGTACAGGGACCTATGGCTACACCTTC
CAWSTGTYGYTF
>TRBJ2-1|TRBD2|-|TRBV29-1
TGCAGCGTTACGGGACTAGCGGGGGCCTCCTACAATGAGCAGTTCTTC
CSVTGLAGASYNEQFF
>TRBJ1-2|-|-|TRBV28
TGTGCCGCGACTCCGGGCGGGGCAGGGCCCTATGGCTACACCTTC
CAATPGGAGPYGYTF
>TRBJ2-3|TRBD2|-|TRBV4-1
TGCGCCAGCAGCCTACGAACAAGCGGGGGCCCCACAGATACGCAGTATTTT
CASSLRTSGGPTDTQYF
>TRBJ1-5|-|-|TRBV12-3/TRBV12-4
TGTGCCAGCAGTTTTCACCAGGGTCGGGACCAGCCCCAGCATTTT
CASSFHQGRDQPQHF
>TRBJ2-5|-|-|TRBV6-5
TGTGCCAGCATGCTGGGGGCACTATCGTCGGCCCAGTACTTC
CASMLGALSSAQYF
>TRBJ2-7|-|-|TRBV3-1
TGTGCCAGCAGCCAAGATCGTGCGCGGGGGCCGGGCTACGAGCAGTACTTC
CASSQDRARGPGYEQYF
>TRBJ2-3|-|-|TRBV5-6
TGTGCCAGCAGCTACGAGACAGGTTCGGGGGGCACAGATACGCAGTATTTT
CASSYETGSGGTDTQYF
>TRBJ2-3|-|-|TRBV25-1
TGTGCCAGCAGTATTGGCAGTACAGATACGCAGTATTTT
CASSIGSTDTQYF
>TRBJ2-4|TRBD1|-|TRBV7-9
TGTGCCAGCAGCGCCTCCGGGACAGGGGGCTCCCCAGCCAAAAACATTCAGTACTTC
CASSASGTGGSPAKNIQYF
>TRBJ1-2|-|-|TRBV7-9
TGTGCCAGCAGCCCCCTTGACTATGGCTACACCTTC
CASSPLDYGYTF
>TRBJ1-4|TRBD1|-|TRBV14
TGTGCCAGCAGCCCGCACCGGACAGGCAACTCAACTAATGAAAAACTGTTTTTT
CASSPHRTGNSTNEKLFF
>TRBJ2-7|TRBD1|-|TRBV20-1
TGCAGTGTCCGCCAGGGACAGGGGGACTCGGAGCAGTACTTC
CSVRQGQGDSEQYF
>TRBJ2-5|TRBD1|-|TRBV11-2
TGTGCCAGCACCGCTGAAATGGGGCAGGGGGCAGTGACCCAGTACTTC
CASTAEMGQGAVTQYF
>TRBJ2-3|-|-|TRBV6-5
TGTGCCAGCAGTTACTCGATTTGGGCCCCAGATACGCAGTATTTT
CASSYSIWAPDTQYF
>TRBJ1-5|-|-|TRBV6-1
TGTGCCAGCAGTGAAGCGCTTGGCAATCAGCCCCAGCATTTT
CASSEALGNQPQHF
>TRBJ2-3|TRBD2|-|TRBV12-3/TRBV12-4
TGTGCCAGCAGTCCGACTAGCGGGGGGGCCTGGGGCACAGATACGCAGTATTTT
CASSPTSGGAWGTDTQYF
>TRBJ1-2|-|once|TRBV3-1
TGTGCCAGCAGCCCACGGGCAGGTACTAACTATGGCTACACCTTC
CASSPRAGTNYGYTF
>TRBJ1-1|TRBD1|-|TRBV29-1
TGCAGCGTCAACGGACAGGGGGTGGGCACTGAAGCTTTCTTT
CSVNGQGVGTEAFF
>TRBJ1-2|-|-|TRBV5-1
TGCGCCAGCAGCTCCGGAGGAGGGGACTATGGCTACACCTTC
CASSSGGGDYGYTF
>TRBJ2-1|-|-|TRBV5-1
TGCGCCAGCAGCTTGGGTTACTCCGGTGAGCAGTTCTTC
CASSLGYSGEQFF
>TRBJ2-1|-|-|TRBV5-4
TGTGCCAGCAGCCCTCGGAACAATGAGCAGTTCTTC
CASSPRNNEQFF
>TRBJ2-5|-|-|TRBV2
TGTGCCAGCAGTGAAGGGCAGGGGGGGACCCAGTACTTC
CASSEGQGGTQYF
>TRBJ2-5|-|-|TRBV12-3/TRBV12-4
TGTGCCAGCAGTTTAATCCCGAGCGGGGAGACCCAGTACTTC
CASSLIPSGETQYF
>TRBJ2-5|-|-|TRBV30
TGTGCCCGGAGTCCCCCGCCGGTCGTGGAGACCCAGTACTTC
CARSPPPVVETQYF
>TRBJ2-1|TRBD1|once|TRBV5-1
TGCGCCAGCAGCTTGGGAGGGGGCTCCCAGGGTAATGAGCAGTTCTTC
CASSLGGGSQGNEQFF
>TRBJ2-5|-|-|TRBV28
TGTGCCAGCAGCTATGGGCAGCGCTTTACCTACTTC
CASSYGQRFTYF
>TRBJ2-1|-|-|TRBV7-2
TGTGCCAGCAGCTTAGCGGCCAGTTACAATGAGCAGTTCTTC
CASSLAASYNEQFF
>TRBJ2-1|TRBD1|-|TRBV7-8
TGTGCCAGCAGCTTAGGGGACAGGGGGTTATACAATGAGCAGTTCTTC
CASSLGDRGLYNEQFF
>TRBJ1-5|-|-|TRBV15
TGTGCCACCAGCAGAGTGGGCAGGGACGGACAGCCCCAGCATTTT
CATSRVGRDGQPQHF
>TRBJ2-3|TRBD1|-|TRBV29-1
TGCAGCGAGGGACAGGGGGCCGCAGATACGCAGTATTTT
CSEGQGAADTQYF
>TRBJ1-6|-|-|TRBV12-3/TRBV12-4
TGTGCCAGCAGCCGGCCCAGGGACGAGGATGGTTCACCCCTCCACTTT
CASSRPRDEDGSPLHF
>TRBJ2-1|-|-|TRBV5-1
TGCGCCAGCAGCTTGGCTATTAGCGGAGTGAATGAGCAGTTCTTC
CASSLAISGVNEQFF
>TRBJ1-1|-|-|TRBV21-1
TGTGCCAGCAGCATCCTGGACAGGGGCCGAGAGAACACTGAAGCTTTCTTT
CASSILDRGRENTEAFF
>TRBJ1-1|-|-|TRBV3-1
TGTGCCAGCAGCCAAGGACCGTCGAACACTGAAGCTTTCTTT
CASSQGPSNTEAFF
>TRBJ1-1|-|-|TRBV30
TGTGCCTGGAGTGTTGTTGGGGGGAAGGCTTTCTTT
CAWSVVGGKAFF
>TRBJ2-1|TRBD2|-|TRBV6-5
TGTGCCAGCAGCACGACTAGCGGGGGTCCCAATGAGCAGTTCTTC
CASSTTSGGPNEQFF
>TRBJ2-1|-|-|TRBV9
TGTGCCAGCAGCGTAGGGGTTAACAATGAGCAGTTCTTC
CASSVGVNNEQFF
>TRBJ1-1|-|-|TRBV29-1
TGCAGCGCTCGACCAGGGGTCACGAACACTGAAGCTTTCTTT
CSARPGVTNTEAFF
>TRBJ2-3|-|-|TRBV29-1
TGCAGCGTGGAGACCGGGACTCAAGGGACAGATACGCAGTATTTT
CSVETGTQGTDTQYF
>TRBJ1-5|TRBD1|once|TRBV27
TGTGCCAGCAGCCAGGACAGGGAACAGACACAGCCCCAGCATTTT
CASSQDREQTQPQHF
>TRBJ2-7|-|once|TRBV27
TGTGCCAGCAGTTCCGAGGGAGGTTACGAGCAGTACTTC
CASSSEGGYEQYF
>TRBJ2-7|TRBD1|-|TRBV29-1
TGCAGCGTCAGAGACAGGGCGGGCTACGAGCAGTACTTC
CSVRDRAGYEQYF
>TRBJ1-6|TRBD1|few|TRBV4-2
TGTGCCAGCAGACCGCTTTTAGGCAGGGGGATTTCACCCCTCCACTTT
CASRPLLGRGISPLHF
>TRBJ2-7|-|-|TRBV11-2
TGTGCCAGCAGCCGGCAAAGGGAGATGCAGTACTTC
CASSRQREMQYF
>TRBJ1-2|-|-|TRBV29-1
TGCAGCGTTGTAGGAGACGGAACGGAACCGGGCTACACCTTC
CSVVGDGTEPGYTF